This entry concerns a single T cell receptor (beta chain). The antigen remains unidentified. TCR beta cDNA was made by 5'RACE template switching with UMIs. TCRdb re-called the 5' RACE reads and shows each CDR3 protein once, DNA omitted. The sample's table shows roughly 420,000 distinct CDR3 sequences. The CDR3 contains 15 residues. Germline V lookup: CDR1 SGHTA, CDR2 FQGNSA. This entry is derived from a study of T cells expressing NK-cell markers. Study results and caveats: Several donors' CD3+CD56-NKG2C+ cells were dominated by the same clonotypes. Of the CD8+ T cell pool in over 5 donors, roughly 1.0-8% was accounted for by dominant NKG2C+ clonotypes. Expanded NKG2C+ T cell clones had unclear HCMV specificity.

The sequenced material came from blood T cells: a sorted CD56 or NKG2C T cell subset, CD4+ or CD8+ T cells, or bulk PBMC T cells (not recorded which). The chain carries TRBV7-2 and TRBJ2-5; as DNA is missing, the TRBD1 call by TCRdb cannot be tested. This receptor was obtained from a woman aged 18-69 years in good health. This CDR3 is CASSLTRQGQETQYF. Full variable domain (rest looked up from reference TRBV7-2 and TRBJ2-5): GAGVSQSPSNKVTEKGKDVELRCDPISGHTALYWYRQSLGQGLEFLIYFQGNSAPDKSGLPSDRFSAERTGGSVSTLTIQRTQQEDSAVYLCASSLTRQGQETQYFGPGTRLLVL.